A single sample gave rise to the 7 T cell receptor beta chains below, sequenced in a study of T cell changes during pregnancy in multiple sclerosis. The repertoire was sequenced with immunoSEQ multiplex PCR; TCRdb's copy has only in-frame clones and lacks some. The repertoire has about 36,000 clones, around 90% of them found once; the top ten carry around 0.62%. The sequenced sample was CD4+ T cells from peripheral blood mononuclear cells, obtained in the first trimester of pregnancy. These receptors came from a female donor with multiple sclerosis, enrolled in a pregnancy study.

The chain is built from TRBV11-2 and TRBJ1-1; perhaps TRBD1 as D (5 bases). Germline V gene data show CDR1 as SGHAT and CDR2 as FQNNGV. The CDR3 runs to 12 residues. The V and J ends lost 0 bases and 11 bases respectively, with 10 bases between them. The CDR3 DNA is TGTGCCAGCAGCTTAGACGTACAGGAGGCTTTCTTT. As protein: CASSLDVQEAFF.

V usage is TRBV7-8 and J usage is TRBJ2-7, with 9 bases that match TRBD2. The CDR3 consists of 12 residues. With V trimmed by 5 bases and J by 5 bases, 1 base remained unmatched. Germline CDR1 is SGHVS and CDR2 is FQNEAQ. CDR3 coding DNA: TGTGCCAGCAGCCGGACTAGCGACGAGCAGTACTTC. It yields the protein CASSRTSDEQYF.

The chain recombines TRBV9 with TRBJ2-1, with 8 nucleotides matching TRBD2. The CDR3 sequence is 18 residues long. J was trimmed by 3 bases and V by 3 bases; bases with no gene match: 14. Germline V gene lookup returns CDR1 SGDLS and CDR2 YYNGEE. In DNA, the CDR3 is TGTGCCAGCAGCGCAAGTCGCATTATAGCGGGGAGCTACAATGAGCAGTTCTTC. This codes for CASSASRIIAGSYNEQFF.

The genes are TRBV28 and TRBJ1-5; TRBD1 matches 7 bases. The CDR3 is 15 residues long. Trimming removed 5 bases from V and 4 bases from J; junction bases left unmatched: 8. Germline V gene sequence: CDR1 MDHEN, CDR2 SYDVKM. The CDR3 nucleotides read TGTGCCAGCAGTGACCGGGGGACAGTAAATCAGCCCCAGCATTTT. This codes for CASSDRGTVNQPQHF.

V usage is TRBV4-1 and J usage is TRBJ2-3, with TRBD1 matching 9 bases. The junction had 16 bases not matched to a gene; V was cut back by 4 bases and J by 5 bases. Germline-derived CDR1 and CDR2 are MGHRA and YSYEKL. CDR3 length equals 18 residues. DNA for the CDR3: TGCGCCAGCAGCCTTTTTGGGACCGGGACAGGGTTGGGAGATACGCAGTATTTT. As protein: CASSLFGTGTGLGDTQYF.

The chain links TRBV5-6 to TRBJ2-5, with 15 bases aligning to TRBD2. Trimming removed 3 bases from V and 6 bases from J; junction bases left unmatched: 9. CDR3 length: 17 residues. CDR1 SGHDT and CDR2 YYEEEE come from the germline V gene. CDR3 sequence reads: CASSWGGTSGGIKTQYF. In DNA, the CDR3 is TGTGCCAGCAGCTGGGGAGGGACTAGCGGGGGGATAAAGACCCAGTACTTC.

V is TRBV29-1 and J is TRBJ2-7; perhaps TRBD2 as D (5 bases). This CDR3 contains 12 residues. From germline, CDR1 is SQVTM and CDR2 ANQGSEA. With 0 bases removed from V and 2 bases from J, the gap between germline ends came to 5 bases. The DNA of the CDR3 is TGCAGCGTTGAAGAGGGAGCCTACGAGCAGTACTTC. It yields the protein CSVEEGAYEQYF.